The 30 T cell receptor beta chains reported below all come from one sample, sequenced in a study of identifying expanded T cells in peripheral blood. Clones were read by immunoSEQ multiplex PCR, and TCRdb kept only the in-frame ones, dropping some. The sample lists approximately 100,000 clones; around 89% were seen once. The sample taken for sequencing was blood. Every receptor here comes from a person between 18 and 69 years old in good health.

This clone is a singleton in its sample. The chain has TRBV29-1 and TRBJ1-2, with 10 bases that match TRBD1. Germline V gives CDR1 SQVTM, CDR2 ANQGSEA. The length of the CDR3 is 14 residues. Trimming took 6 bases from V and 3 from J; bases not matched to a gene: 7. CDR3 coding DNA: TGCAGCGTCCGACGGGGGACAGGGGACTATGGCTACACCTTC. It specifies CSVRRGTGDYGYTF.

This chain links TRBV7-8 with TRBJ1-6; D is uncertain. Trimming removed 8 bases from V and 11 bases from J, with 13 bases in between. The CDR3 sequence is 12 residues long. In germline, CDR1 is SGHVS, CDR2 FQNEAQ. CDR3 in amino acids: CASGSIHPPLHF. The CDR3 region has the DNA TGTGCCAGCGGGTCCATTCATCCACCCCTCCACTTT.

This rearrangement joins TRBV18 to TRBJ2-3; D possibly matches TRBD1 or TRBD2 (5 bases each). There are 14 residues in the CDR3. Germline lookup yields CDR1 KGHSH and CDR2 LQKENI. Between the trimmed V and J ends, which lost 4 bases and 0 bases, there was a span of 8 bases. CDR3 protein: CASSRDRSTDTQYF. In nucleotides, the CDR3 is TGTGCCAGCTCACGGGACCGCAGCACAGATACGCAGTATTTT.

The chain employs TRBV5-6 and TRBJ1-2; TRBD1 might be the D (6 bases). The CDR3 covers 15 residues. The germline CDR1 and CDR2 sequences are SGHDT and YYEEEE. The V end lost 2 bases, the J end lost 5 bases, and 16 bases lay between the germline ends. CDR3 region: CASSFWYRENYGYTF. The CDR3, as DNA: TGTGCCAGCAGCTTTTGGTACAGGGAGAATTATGGCTACACCTTC. Based on the CDR3 plus reference TRBV5-6 and TRBJ1-2, the full variable domain is DAGVTQSPTHLIKTRGQQVTLRCSPKSGHDTVSWYQQALGQGPQFIFQYYEEEERQRGNFPDRFSGHQFPNYSSELNVNALLLGDSALYLCASSFWYRENYGYTFGSGTRLTVV.

This clone came up once. The rearrangement joins TRBV15 to TRBJ2-5; no clear D. The germline CDR1 and CDR2 sequences are LNHNV and YYDKDF (reference sequence). V lost 1 base, J lost 1 base, and 10 bases lay in between. The CDR3 length is 15 residues. Here the CDR3 DNA reads TGTGCCACCAGCAGAGCCCCGGCCGTCCAAGAGACCCAGTACTTC. Protein sequence: CATSRAPAVQETQYF.

The genes are TRBV5-5 and TRBJ2-1; 8 bases align to TRBD1. The germline gives CDR1 SGHKS, CDR2 YYEKEE (reference sequence). J lost 6 bases, V lost 7 bases, and 6 bases had no gene match. The CDR3 runs to 13 residues. Here the CDR3 DNA reads TGTGCCAGCGAGAGGACAGGGACCAATGAGCAGTTCTTC. Its translation is CASERTGTNEQFF.

This clone was observed once. The rearrangement joins TRBV13 to TRBJ2-1, with 8 bases fitting TRBD1. CDR1 and CDR2 (germline): PRHDT, FYEKMQ (reference sequence). The V and J ends lost 5 bases and 3 bases, in that order; junction bases with no gene match: 9. This CDR3 contains 16 residues. The chain's CDR3 is CASSKPTGVGYNEQFF. DNA for the CDR3: TGTGCCAGCAGCAAACCGACAGGGGTGGGCTACAATGAGCAGTTCTTC.

A few counts support this clone. The chain is built from TRBV12-5 and TRBJ2-2; no reliable D call. Germline V gives CDR1 LGHNT, CDR2 FRNRAP. This CDR3 comprises 18 residues. V lost 0 bases and J 1 base, leaving 15 bases between the germline ends. The CDR3 nucleotides are TGTGCTAGTGGTTTGGTACCTGACGGAGCCTTGAACACCGGGGAGCTGTTTTTT. Translated: CASGLVPDGALNTGELFF.

This clone came up once. The chain links TRBV4-2 to TRBJ2-3; TRBD2 agrees at 16 bases. This CDR3 is built from 20 residues. CDR1 is LGHNA and CDR2 is YNFKEQ in the germline V gene. With V trimmed by 0 bases and J by 7 bases, 13 bases remained unmatched. The CDR3 DNA is TGTGCCAGCAGCCAAGAGGGAGGGACTAGCGGGGGGGCCGGACCAAATACGCAGTATTTT. Its translation is CASSQEGGTSGGAGPNTQYF.

The chain employs TRBV7-9 and TRBJ2-1, with D maybe TRBD1 (5 bases). Trimming removed 0 bases from V and 10 bases from J, with 10 bases in between. The CDR3 is 13 amino acids. The germline V gene has CDR1 SEHNR and CDR2 FQNEAQ (reference sequence). Here the CDR3 reads CASSLAGREEQFF. The CDR3 DNA reads as TGTGCCAGCAGCTTAGCGGGGCGCGAGGAGCAGTTCTTC.

The V gene is TRBV19, the J gene TRBJ2-3; D remains ambiguous. V lost 3 bases and J lost 0, with 1 base in between. CDR1 and CDR2 from the germline V gene are LNHDA and SQIVND (reference sequence). The CDR3 extends over 12 amino acids. This CDR3 is CASSISTDTQYF. CDR3 nucleotide sequence: TGTGCCAGTAGTATTAGCACAGATACGCAGTATTTT.

This rearrangement joins TRBV15 to TRBJ2-2; D call uncertain. The germline V and J ends were trimmed by 5 bases and 8 bases, with 9 bases remaining between them. Germline-derived CDR1 and CDR2 are LNHNV and YYDKDF (reference sequence). This CDR3 has 12 amino acids. Written as DNA, the CDR3 is TGTGCCACCAGCCAGGAAGAAGGGGAGCTGTTTTTT. This codes for CATSQEEGELFF.

CDR3 sequence reads: CASSYSRGGSFEQFF. In nucleotides, the CDR3 is TGTGCCAGCAGTTACTCTCGGGGGGGCTCATTTGAGCAGTTCTTC. The chain is built from TRBV6-5 and TRBJ2-1, with 8 bases that match TRBD2. V shed 0 bases, J shed 9 bases, and the junction held 7 bases outside the gene matches. Germline V lookup: CDR1 MNHEY, CDR2 SVGAGI. This CDR3 is built from 15 residues.

The V gene is TRBV4-2, the J gene TRBJ2-2; 15 bases align to TRBD2. Germline V gene lookup returns CDR1 LGHNA and CDR2 YNFKEQ. The CDR3 is 19 amino acids. V was pared by 0 bases and J by 4 bases, with 6 bases of the junction left unmatched. The CDR3, as DNA: TGTGCCAGCAGCCAAGACGGACTAGCGGGGGGGCCGGGCACCGGGGAGCTGTTTTTT. It is translated as CASSQDGLAGGPGTGELFF.

The genes are TRBV15 and TRBJ1-2; 7 positions match TRBD1. CDR1 and CDR2 (germline): LNHNV, YYDKDF (reference sequence). The CDR3 covers 15 residues. The V segment lost 3 bases and the J segment 5 bases; nucleotides outside the gene matches: 9. The CDR3 nucleotides are TGTGCCACCAGCAGGGGGCCGGGACAGCCTTATGGCTACACCTTC. Residues: CATSRGPGQPYGYTF.

This clone was seen only a few times. The chain combines TRBV21-1 with TRBJ1-2; the table's D call, TRBD1, was not checked against the DNA. TRBV21-1 is listed as a pseudogene. CDR3 length: 16 residues. This CDR3 is CAGGGTGNSPNYGYTF. The CDR3 DNA sequence: TGTGCCGGAGGGGGGACAGGGAACTCCCCCAACTATGGCTACACCTTC.

The V gene is TRBV5-5, the J gene TRBJ1-6; 9 bases fit TRBD1. The CDR3 totals 15 residues. CDR1 is SGHKS, CDR2 YYEKEE, per germline (reference sequence). Unmatched junction bases numbered 9, after V lost 4 bases and J lost 10 bases. This CDR3 reads CASSPNRGPGSPLHF. For the CDR3, the DNA is TGTGCCAGCAGCCCGAACAGGGGGCCGGGATCACCCCTCCACTTT.

The chain uses TRBV19 and TRBJ1-5, with a weak D call TRBD1 (5 bases). CDR3 size: 14 residues. V lost 4 bases and J lost 1, with 8 bases in between. CDR1 and CDR2 (germline): LNHDA, SQIVND (reference sequence). Here the CDR3 reads CASSTGPSNQPQHF. DNA for the CDR3: TGTGCCAGTAGTACAGGGCCCAGCAATCAGCCCCAGCATTTT. The whole variable domain, filled in from reference TRBV19 and TRBJ1-5, reads DGGITQSPKYLFRKEGQNVTLSCEQNLNHDAMYWYRQDPGQGLRLIYYSQIVNDFQKGDIAEGYSVSREKKESFPLTVTSAQKNPTAFYLCASSTGPSNQPQHFGDGTRLSIL.

The CDR3 DNA sequence: TGTGCCAGCAGCTTAAACTCCCGTTCCGGGGATACGACCTACGAGCAGTACTTC. This sequence encodes CASSLNSRSGDTTYEQYF. J is TRBJ2-7 and V is TRBV7-9, with D possibly being TRBD2 (5 bases). This CDR3 spans 18 amino acids. With 2 bases removed from V and 2 bases from J, the gap between germline ends came to 22 bases. Germline CDR1 reads SEHNR; CDR2 reads FQNEAQ (reference sequence).

The gene calls are TRBV14 and TRBJ1-2, with D perhaps matching TRBD1 (5 bases). Germline V gene data show CDR1 as SGHDN and CDR2 as FVKESK. CDR3 length: 15 amino acids. Trimming shortened V by 0 bases and J by 4 bases, and 12 bases separated the two germline ends. DNA for the CDR3: TGTGCCAGCAGCCAAGATCACATTGGGACCTATGGCTACACCTTC. This gives the protein CASSQDHIGTYGYTF. Supplemented by reference TRBV14 and TRBJ1-2, the full variable domain reads EAGVTQFPSHSVIEKGQTVTLRCDPISGHDNLYWYRRVMGKEIKFLLHFVKESKQDESGMPNNRFLAERTGGTYSTLKVQPAELEDSGVYFCASSQDHIGTYGYTFGSGTRLTVV.

V gene TRBV5-5 combines with J gene TRBJ2-5; 7 bases fit TRBD1. Germline assignment: CDR1 SGHKS and CDR2 YYEKEE (reference sequence). V lost 5 bases and J lost 2; bases outside the gene matches: 9. The CDR3 consists of 15 residues. This chain's CDR3 is CASRNRDRDQETQYF. The CDR3 nucleotides read TGTGCCAGCAGAAACCGGGACAGAGATCAAGAGACCCAGTACTTC.

The rearrangement joins TRBV6-6 to TRBJ2-7, with 10 bases fitting TRBD2. This CDR3 contains 14 residues. V shed 5 bases and J 7 bases; nucleotides not matched to a gene: 8. Per germline, CDR1 MNHNY and CDR2 SVGAGI (reference sequence). The DNA for the CDR3 is TGTGCCAGCAGTGGAGCGGGGGGGCCATGGGAGCAGTACTTC. It yields the protein CASSGAGGPWEQYF.

V and J are TRBV2 and TRBJ2-1, with 9 bases identical to TRBD2. The CDR3 is 15 residues long. J gave up 5 bases and V 7 bases, and 9 bases lay outside the gene matches. Germline V gives CDR1 SNHLY, CDR2 FYNNEI. CDR3 protein: CASTTSGPQDNEQFF. The CDR3 DNA reads TGTGCCAGCACAACTAGCGGGCCACAAGACAATGAGCAGTTCTTC.

CDR3 sequence (DNA): TGTGCCAGCAGCTTAGATGGGAAGGGGAACACCGGGGAGCTGTTTTTT. This gives the protein CASSLDGKGNTGELFF. The gene calls are TRBV13 and TRBJ2-2; D ambiguous. Germline V gene lookup returns CDR1 PRHDT and CDR2 FYEKMQ (reference sequence). The CDR3 totals 16 residues. V gave up 1 base and J gave up 1 base, with 10 bases separating them.

This chain connects TRBV30 to TRBJ1-4; D gene uncertain. This CDR3 has 13 amino acids. V lost 5 bases and J lost 5, with 12 bases in between. Germline V gives CDR1 GTSNPN, CDR2 SVGIG (reference sequence). The CDR3 DNA reads TGTGCCTGGGCGAGGGTGGAGAATGAAAAACTGTTTTTT. Its protein is CAWARVENEKLFF.

This chain joins TRBV5-5 and TRBJ1-1; D is unclear. V lost 2 bases and J lost 1, with 27 bases in between. CDR3 length equals 20 residues. Germline loops: CDR1 SGHKS, CDR2 YYEKEE (reference sequence). The CDR3 DNA sequence: TGTGCCAGCAGCTTTGGAGCCGGTCTTGGCCTTGCCCTACCGAACACTGAAGCTTTCTTT. Translation gives CASSFGAGLGLALPNTEAFF.

The chain uses TRBV5-6 and TRBJ2-6; D not resolved. Trimming took 4 bases from V and 9 from J, leaving 17 bases between them. Germline V gives CDR1 SGHDT, CDR2 YYEEEE. CDR3 length: 15 amino acids. The CDR3 region has the DNA TGTGCCAGCAGCCCCGGAGCTTCACGAGGCAACGTCCTGACTTTC. Translated, it gives CASSPGASRGNVLTF. Full variable domain (missing parts from reference TRBV5-6 and TRBJ2-6): DAGVTQSPTHLIKTRGQQVTLRCSPKSGHDTVSWYQQALGQGPQFIFQYYEEEERQRGNFPDRFSGHQFPNYSSELNVNALLLGDSALYLCASSPGASRGNVLTFGAGSRLTVL.

The V call is TRBV5-6, the J call TRBJ1-1; no clear D. The CDR3 loop spans 13 amino acids. The V end was cut by 5 bases, the J end by 3 bases, with 11 bases between. Germline loops: CDR1 SGHDT, CDR2 YYEEEE. The CDR3 region has the DNA TGTGCCAGCAGGGAGGGCGGCTACACTGAAGCTTTCTTT. It is translated as CASREGGYTEAFF.

The chain is built from TRBV5-1 and TRBJ2-1, with D possibly matching TRBD1 (7 bases). This CDR3 is 14 amino acids long. Germline V gene data show CDR1 as SGHRS and CDR2 as YFSETQ. V lost 5 bases and J lost 5, with 14 bases in between. CDR3 nucleotides: TGCGCCAGCAGACGCGGGACAGACGACAATGAGCAGTTCTTC. It yields the protein CASRRGTDDNEQFF.

This chain connects TRBV7-9 to TRBJ2-2; D ambiguous. Germline values: CDR1 SEHNR, CDR2 FQNEAQ (reference sequence). The CDR3 spans 14 residues. V was shortened by 2 bases and J by 9 bases, with 13 bases between the two germline ends. This CDR3 reads CASSLSLRTRELFF. CDR3 sequence (DNA): TGTGCCAGCAGCTTATCGCTTCGAACAAGGGAGCTGTTTTTT.